This T cell receptor beta chain stems from a study of shared T cell receptors in the human thymus. TCRdb's table, derived via immunoSEQ multiplex PCR, lists solely in-frame clones and lacks some. In the table there are roughly 660,000 clones, 70% to 90% of which are singletons. J lost 5 bases, V lost 6 bases, and 7 bases had no gene match. Per germline, CDR1 MNHNS and CDR2 SASEGT. The CDR3 runs 15 residues. These data were also reused for a study on human thymus T cells.

The chain uses TRBV6-1 and TRBJ2-5; the match to TRBD2 covers 12 bases. The TCR sequence derives from a boy in the first two years of life with a congenital heart defect. The sample was thymocytes. The CDR3 DNA reads as TGTGCCAGCAGGTGTGGACTAGCGGGACAGGAGACCCAGTACTTC. It is translated as CASRCGLAGQETQYF.